This T cell receptor beta chain was identified in a study of blood T cell repertoires in COVID-19. Background on the study: Acute and convalescent COVID-19 samples came from the United States, Italy and Spain.

Original processing notes: Using reference gene primer amplification, nucleated cell counts were estimated. Assay used: immunoSEQ multiplex PCR; TCRdb lists only in-frame clones, some missing. V and J calls and clone size are those listed in that table; D and trimming were worked out from the DNA. The repertoire consists of approximately 450,000 clones, with roughly nine tenths occurring once and the leading ten covering around 1.8%. Enrolled through a virtual design, the participants were between roughly 18 and 95 years of age and came from 24 US areas. Cohorts were based on clinical histories the participants reported. There are 16 residues in the CDR3. V lost 3 bases to trimming and J lost 4 bases, with 19 bases between them. CDR1 SGHRS and CDR2 YFSETQ come from the germline V gene.

This TCR derives from a woman between 18 and 30 years old with acute COVID-19. The chain combines TRBV5-1 with TRBJ1-1; perhaps TRBD1 as D (6 bases). Input material: PBMCs or T cells enriched from blood (not recorded which). The CDR3 here is CASSSGQLGPTTEAFF. The CDR3 DNA is TGCGCCAGCAGCTCCGGACAGCTAGGACCGACCACTGAAGCTTTCTTT.